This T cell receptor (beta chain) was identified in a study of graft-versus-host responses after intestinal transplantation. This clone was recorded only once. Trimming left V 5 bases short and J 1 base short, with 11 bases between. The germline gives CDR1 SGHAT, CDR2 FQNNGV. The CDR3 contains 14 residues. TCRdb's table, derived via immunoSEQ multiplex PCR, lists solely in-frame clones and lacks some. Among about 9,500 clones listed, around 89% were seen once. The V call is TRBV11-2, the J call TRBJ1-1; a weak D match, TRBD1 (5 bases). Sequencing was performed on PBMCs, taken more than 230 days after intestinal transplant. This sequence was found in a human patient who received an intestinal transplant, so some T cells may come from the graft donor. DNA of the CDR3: TGTGCCAGCAGCCCTGGGGGGTGGAACACTGAAGCTTTCTTT. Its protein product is CASSPGGWNTEAFF.